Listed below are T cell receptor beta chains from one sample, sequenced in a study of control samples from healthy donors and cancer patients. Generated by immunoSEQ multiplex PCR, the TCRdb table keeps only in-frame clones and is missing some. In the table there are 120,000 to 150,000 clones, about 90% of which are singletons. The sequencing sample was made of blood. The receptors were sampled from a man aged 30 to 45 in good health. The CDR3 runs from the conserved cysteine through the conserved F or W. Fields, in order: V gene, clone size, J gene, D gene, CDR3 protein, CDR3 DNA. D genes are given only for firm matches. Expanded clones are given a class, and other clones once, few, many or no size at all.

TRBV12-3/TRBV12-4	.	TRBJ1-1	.	CASNLFVGTEAFF	TGTGCCAGCAATCTCTTTGTGGGCACTGAAGCTTTCTTT
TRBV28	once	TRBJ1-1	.	CASSQGRLGNTEAFF	TGTGCCAGCAGTCAGGGTCGCCTTGGGAACACTGAAGCTTTCTTT
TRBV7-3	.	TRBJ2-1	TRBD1	CASSLDRVNEQFF	TGTGCCAGCAGCCTGGACAGGGTCAATGAGCAGTTCTTC
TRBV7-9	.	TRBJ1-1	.	CASSLADPKWF	TGTGCCAGCAGCCTTGCCGACCCAAAATGGTTT
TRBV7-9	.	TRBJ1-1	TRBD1	CASSAEGQGYSEAFF	TGTGCCAGCAGCGCAGAAGGACAGGGGTATTCTGAAGCTTTCTTT
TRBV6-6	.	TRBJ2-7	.	CASSYSEAYEQYF	TGTGCCAGCAGTTACTCTGAGGCATACGAGCAGTACTTC
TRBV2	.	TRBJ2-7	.	CASSGDAGAGTYEQYF	TGTGCCAGCAGTGGTGACGCTGGGGCCGGCACCTACGAGCAGTACTTC
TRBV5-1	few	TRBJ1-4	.	CASTRGGSEKLFF	TGCGCCAGCACAAGGGGCGGGAGTGAAAAACTGTTTTTT
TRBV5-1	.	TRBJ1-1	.	CASSLYLQNTEAFF	TGCGCCAGCAGCTTGTATTTGCAGAACACTGAAGCTTTCTTT
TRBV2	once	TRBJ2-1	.	CASRDNVRENNEQFF	TGTGCCAGCCGAGATAACGTGAGGGAAAACAATGAGCAGTTCTTC
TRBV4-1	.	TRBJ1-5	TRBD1	CASSQEDRNQPQHF	TGCGCCAGCAGCCAAGAGGACAGGAATCAGCCCCAGCATTTT
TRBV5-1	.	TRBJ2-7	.	CASSFVGASYEQYF	TGCGCCAGCAGCTTTGTGGGGGCCTCCTACGAGCAGTACTTC
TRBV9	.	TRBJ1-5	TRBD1	CASSVGTDNQPQHF	TGTGCCAGCAGCGTCGGGACAGACAATCAGCCCCAGCATTTT
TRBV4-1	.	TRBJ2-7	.	CASSPSRRTYEQYF	TGCGCCAGCAGCCCTAGCAGACGCACCTACGAGCAGTACTTC
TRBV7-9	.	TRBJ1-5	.	CASSLGGQPQHF	TGTGCCAGCAGTTTGGGTGGCCAGCCCCAGCATTTT
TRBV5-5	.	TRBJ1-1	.	CASSPLGGTEAFF	TGTGCCAGCAGCCCCCTGGGGGGCACTGAAGCTTTCTTT
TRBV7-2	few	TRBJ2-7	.	CASSLAPPTYEQYF	TGTGCCAGCAGCTTAGCCCCTCCTACCTACGAGCAGTACTTC
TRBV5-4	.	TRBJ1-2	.	CASSLQGGGHYGYTF	TGTGCCAGCAGCTTACAGGGAGGGGGACACTATGGCTACACCTTC
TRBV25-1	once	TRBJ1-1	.	CASGSRIGNTEAFF	TGTGCCAGCGGGTCCCGGATCGGGAACACTGAAGCTTTCTTT
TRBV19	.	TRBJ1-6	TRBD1	CASSIFAGTGNSPLHF	TGTGCCAGTAGTATCTTCGCCGGGACAGGGAATTCACCCCTCCACTTT
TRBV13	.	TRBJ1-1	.	CASSLGFTEAFF	TGTGCCAGCAGCTTAGGCTTCACTGAAGCTTTCTTT
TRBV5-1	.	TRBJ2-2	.	CASSLLGVSGYTGELFF	TGCGCCAGCAGCTTGTTGGGTGTTAGCGGCTACACCGGGGAGCTGTTTTTT
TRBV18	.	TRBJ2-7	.	CASSPTESYEQYF	TGTGCCAGCTCACCCACGGAATCCTACGAGCAGTACTTC
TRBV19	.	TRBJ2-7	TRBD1	CASSMGQGALGQYF	TGTGCCAGTAGTATGGGGCAGGGGGCCCTTGGGCAGTACTTC
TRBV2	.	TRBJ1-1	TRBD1	CASSRRQGDTEAFF	TGTGCCAGCAGTCGCAGACAGGGCGACACTGAAGCTTTCTTT
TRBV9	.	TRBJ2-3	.	CASSVVAGFTDTQYF	TGTGCCAGCAGCGTAGTCGCGGGGTTCACAGATACGCAGTATTTT
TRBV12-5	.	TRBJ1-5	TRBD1	CASGGKQGISNQPQHF	TGTGCTAGTGGGGGCAAACAGGGGATAAGCAATCAGCCCCAGCATTTT
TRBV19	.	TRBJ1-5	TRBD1	CASSIPGGKGNQPQHF	TGTGCCAGTAGTATCCCAGGGGGAAAAGGCAATCAGCCCCAGCATTTT
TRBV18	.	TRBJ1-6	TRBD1	CASSPGTEGSPLHF	TGTGCCAGCTCACCCGGGACAGAAGGTTCACCCCTCCACTTT
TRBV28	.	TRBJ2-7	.	CASSPPGPRRSYEQYF	TGTGCCAGCAGCCCTCCCGGTCCACGACGGTCCTACGAGCAGTACTTC
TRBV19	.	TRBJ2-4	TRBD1	CASSIQGAENIQYF	TGTGCCAGTAGTATACAGGGGGCGGAAAACATTCAGTACTTC
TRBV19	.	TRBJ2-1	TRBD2	CASSIDAGGLNEQFF	TGTGCCAGTAGTATTGACGCGGGGGGGTTAAATGAGCAGTTCTTC
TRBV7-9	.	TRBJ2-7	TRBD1	CASSRAGTGLYEQYF	TGTGCCAGCAGCCGAGCCGGGACAGGGCTCTACGAGCAGTACTTC
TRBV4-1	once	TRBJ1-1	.	CASSLRDTLNTEAFF	TGCGCCAGCAGCTTACGGGACACCTTGAACACTGAAGCTTTCTTT
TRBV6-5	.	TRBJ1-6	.	CASSYSGGDRRVALHF	TGTGCCAGCAGTTACTCGGGTGGGGACCGAAGGGTGGCCCTCCACTTT
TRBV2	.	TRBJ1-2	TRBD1	CASTEMAGGLYGYTF	TGTGCCAGCACTGAGATGGCAGGGGGCCTCTATGGCTACACCTTC
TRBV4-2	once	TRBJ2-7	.	CASSGLFLAGTYEQYF	TGTGCCAGCAGCGGACTTTTTTTGGCAGGGACCTACGAGCAGTACTTC
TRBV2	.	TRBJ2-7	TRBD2	CASSVGTSGKKYEQYF	TGTGCCAGCAGCGTGGGGACTAGCGGGAAGAAATACGAGCAGTACTTC
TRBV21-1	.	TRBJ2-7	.	CASSKVLAGGLSYEQYF	TGTGCCAGCAGCAAAGTGCTAGCGGGGGGCCTGTCCTACGAGCAGTACTTC
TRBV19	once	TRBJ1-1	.	CASSIGRTEAFF	TGTGCCAGTAGTATCGGCCGCACTGAAGCTTTCTTT
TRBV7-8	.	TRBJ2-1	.	CASSHMLGDLDEQFF	TGTGCCAGCAGCCATATGTTAGGGGATTTGGATGAGCAGTTCTTC
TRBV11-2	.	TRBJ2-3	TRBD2	CASSFGTSRTDTQYF	TGTGCCAGCAGCTTCGGGACTAGCCGCACAGATACGCAGTATTTT
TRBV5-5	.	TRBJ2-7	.	CASSRVRGITTYEQYF	TGTGCCAGCAGCCGGGTCAGGGGAATTACCACCTACGAGCAGTACTTC
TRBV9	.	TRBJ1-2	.	CASSVGQDTNYGYTF	TGTGCCAGCAGCGTCGGACAAGACACTAACTATGGCTACACCTTC
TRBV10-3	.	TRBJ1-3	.	CAISESSGNTIYF	TGTGCCATCAGTGAGTCATCTGGAAACACCATATATTTT
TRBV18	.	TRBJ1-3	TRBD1	CASSLQGNLEGNTIYF	TGTGCCAGCTCACTACAGGGGAACCTTGAAGGAAACACCATATATTTT
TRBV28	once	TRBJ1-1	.	CASSIHARAGEAFF	TGTGCCAGCAGTATACACGCCCGGGCGGGGGAAGCTTTCTTT
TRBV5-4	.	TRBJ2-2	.	CASSSGTIANTGELFF	TGTGCCAGCAGCTCCGGGACAATCGCGAACACCGGGGAGCTGTTTTTT
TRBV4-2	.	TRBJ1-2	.	CASSQDPGIYGYTF	TGTGCCAGCAGCCAAGATCCAGGGATCTATGGCTACACCTTC
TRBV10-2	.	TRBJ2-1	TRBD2	CASRGTSGDEQFF	TGCGCCAGCAGGGGGACTAGCGGCGATGAGCAGTTCTTC